The 5 T cell receptor beta chains in this list originate from one sample, sequenced in a study of blood T cell repertoires in COVID-19. Sequencing used immunoSEQ multiplex PCR; TCRdb keeps in-frame clones, though not all of them. Altogether 350,000 to 450,000 clones are present, around nine tenths being singletons, with the ten largest covering less than 2%. Sequencing used peripheral blood. The receptor source for this set is a woman aged 40 to 50 with COVID-19, enrolled during active disease.

The chain carries TRBV11-2 and TRBJ1-6; D remains unclear. Per germline, CDR1 SGHAT and CDR2 FQNNGV. This CDR3 region has 15 residues. Trimming stripped 0 bases from V and 10 bases from J, with 13 bases between. The CDR3 coding sequence is TGTGCCAGCAGCTTAGACGCGGGAGGGATCTCACCCCTCCACTTT. Protein: CASSLDAGGISPLHF.

The rearrangement joins TRBV19 to TRBJ1-2; 7 positions agree with TRBD1. V was pared by 5 bases and J by 4 bases, with 4 bases of the junction left unmatched. The CDR3 consists of 13 residues. Per the germline V gene, CDR1 is LNHDA and CDR2 is SQIVND (reference sequence). The CDR3 region is CASSSGQVYGYTF. In DNA, the CDR3 is TGTGCCAGTAGTTCTGGACAGGTCTATGGCTACACCTTC.

The CDR3 DNA is TGTGCTAGTGGTGACGGACTGGCGGAGACCCAGTACTTC. This translates into CASGDGLAETQYF. The chain uses TRBV12-5 and TRBJ2-5, with D possibly being TRBD2 (5 bases). CDR1 and CDR2 (germline): LGHNT, FRNRAP. Between the trimmed V and J ends, which lost 5 bases and 5 bases, there was a span of 12 bases. The CDR3 is 13 amino acids.

The chain uses TRBV19 and TRBJ1-1, with D perhaps TRBD1 (5 bases). V was trimmed by 4 bases and J by 7 bases, leaving 13 bases between them. The germline CDR1 and CDR2 sequences are LNHDA and SQIVND (reference sequence). The CDR3 contains 13 residues. The CDR3 DNA reads TGTGCCAGTAGTACCCTCGGACAACGTGAAGCTTTCTTT. As protein: CASSTLGQREAFF.

This chain uses TRBV7-9 with TRBJ1-2; 8 nucleotides align to TRBD1. This CDR3 contains 15 residues. CDR1 SEHNR and CDR2 FQNEAQ come from the germline V gene (reference sequence). J was trimmed by 4 bases and V by 2 bases; bases with no gene match: 6. The DNA for the CDR3 is TGTGCCAGCAGCTTAAGGGGGACAGGTCCCTATGGCTACACCTTC. Translated, it gives CASSLRGTGPYGYTF.